The sequence of this TCR beta chain was determined in a study of blood T cell repertoires in COVID-19. Study summary: Samples of COVID-19 (acute and convalescent) were obtained from the United States, Italy and Spain.

The CDR3 spans 14 residues. CDR1 is SNHLY and CDR2 is FYNNEI in the germline V gene. V was trimmed by 9 bases and J by 4 bases, leaving 19 bases between them. Sequencing used immunoSEQ multiplex PCR; TCRdb keeps in-frame clones, though not all of them. Here the sample spans 120,000 to 150,000 clones, 84% being singletons. The chain couples TRBV2 to TRBJ2-7; D is uncertain. The sequencing sample was made of peripheral blood. The sequence was collected from a human donor in a cohort sampled during active COVID-19. In DNA, the CDR3 is TGTGCCAGTGACACCGCCGGTTCTAAATACGAGCAGTACGTC. Translated: CASDTAGSKYEQYV.